The rows below give T cell receptor beta chains drawn from one sample of a study of human T cells and chemical hapten exposure. Each CDR3 protein is one row after TCRdb ran MiXCR on the RACE reads. The sample shows around 95,000 distinct CDR3 sequences, 10% to 11% of them seen only once. The sample was whole blood, taken in connection with sensitization to the hapten diphenylcyclopropenone (DPC). Every receptor here comes from a woman between 55 and 75 years old with alopecia areata. Some clones in this sample may be carry-over from other donors' samples. The CDR3 runs from the conserved cysteine through the conserved F or W. Fields, in order: D gene, clone size, V gene, J gene, CDR3 length, CDR3 DNA, CDR3 protein. A D gene is named only where the DNA matches it firmly. Not all rows give a size; the values are once, few, many and, for expanded clones, a class.

TRBD2	few	TRBV6-4	TRBJ2-3	15	TGTGCCAGCAGTGACTCGGCGGGGGGGGCAGATACGCAGTATTTT	CASSDSAGGADTQYF
TRBD1	.	TRBV5-1	TRBJ2-5	16	TGCGCCAGCAGCCCCTCGGGACAGACTATACAAGAGACCCAGTACTTC	CASSPSGQTIQETQYF
.	many	TRBV3-1	TRBJ1-1	15	TGTGCCAGCAGCCGCAGCCCTGACATGAACACTGAAGCTTTCTTT	CASSRSPDMNTEAFF
.	many	TRBV7-8	TRBJ2-7	13	TGTGCCAGCAGAGGTCAGGGGAACGACGAGCAGTACTTC	CASRGQGNDEQYF
.	.	TRBV6-1	TRBJ2-7	13	TGTGCCAGCCTACAGGGTAGTCCCTACGAGCAGTACTTC	CASLQGSPYEQYF
.	.	TRBV20-1	TRBJ2-7	9	TGCAGTGCAAACTACGAGCAGTACTTC	CSANYEQYF
.	many	TRBV20-1	TRBJ1-6	13	TGCAGTGCTATTCCAGGGTATAATTCACCCCTCCACTTT	CSAIPGYNSPLHF
.	many	TRBV7-3	TRBJ1-6	15	TGTGCCAGCAGCTTAACTTCCAGTAATAATTCACCCCTCCACTTT	CASSLTSSNNSPLHF
.	.	TRBV29-1	TRBJ1-4	13	TGCAGCGGAAAAGGGCCAACTAATGAAAAACTGTTTTTT	CSGKGPTNEKLFF
TRBD1	many	TRBV5-6	TRBJ2-7	15	TGTGCCAGCAGCCAGCTCGGACAGGGCAAAGATGAGCAGTACTTC	CASSQLGQGKDEQYF
.	many	TRBV3-1	TRBJ1-1	16	TGTGCCAGCAGCCCCTCGGGGGGAAGCATGAACACTGAAGCTTTCTTT	CASSPSGGSMNTEAFF
.	few	TRBV7-8	TRBJ2-7	15	TGTGCCAGCAGCTTGCTGTGGGACCGGGCCTACGAGCAGTACTTC	CASSLLWDRAYEQYF
.	many	TRBV7-2	TRBJ2-7	13	TGTGCCAGCAGCTTAGTTCGGCGTAACGAGCAGTACTTC	CASSLVRRNEQYF
.	few	TRBV16	TRBJ1-1	13	TGTGCCAGCAGCCTAATTGGGTCCACTGAAGCTTTCTTT	CASSLIGSTEAFF
.	many	TRBV18	TRBJ1-5	14	TGTGCCAGCTCACCACAGGGATTAAATCAGCCCCAGCATTTT	CASSPQGLNQPQHF
.	.	TRBV5-1	TRBJ2-2	14	TGCGCCAGCAGTCTAGCGATAAACACCGGGGAGCTGTTTTTT	CASSLAINTGELFF
.	few	TRBV28	TRBJ2-7	15	TGTGCCAGCAGTCCACGTCGGGACCGGTCCTACGAGCAGTACTTC	CASSPRRDRSYEQYF
.	many	TRBV12-3/TRBV12-4	TRBJ2-6	15	TGTGCCAGCAGTTTAGCCGGATCTGGGGCCAACGTCCTGACTTTC	CASSLAGSGANVLTF
.	many	TRBV25-1	TRBJ1-1	16	TGTGCCAGCAGTGAATATGAGGGACCACTAAACACTGAAGCTTTCTTT	CASSEYEGPLNTEAFF
TRBD2	few	TRBV6-6	TRBJ2-7	14	TGTGCCAGCAGTTACCGGGTAGCGGGGGACGAGCAGTACTTC	CASSYRVAGDEQYF
TRBD2	.	TRBV3-1	TRBJ2-1	17	TGTGCCAGCAGCCAAGATCAGCTAGCGGGGGCCGACAATGAGCAGTTCTTC	CASSQDQLAGADNEQFF
.	many	TRBV7-9	TRBJ1-6	18	TGTGCCAGCAGCTCAGGGGCCGCAGGGGCCTCCTATAATTCACCCCTCCACTTT	CASSSGAAGASYNSPLHF
.	many	TRBV12-3/TRBV12-4	TRBJ1-1	14	TGTGCCAGCAGTCTGGGACACCTGAACACTGAAGCTTTCTTT	CASSLGHLNTEAFF
.	.	TRBV5-5	TRBJ2-1	16	TGTGCCAGCAGATCGGGACAACTTAGCTCCTACAATGAGCAGTTCTTC	CASRSGQLSSYNEQFF
TRBD1	.	TRBV15	TRBJ2-1	15	TGTGCCACCAGCAGACTCCGGGACAGGGCAAATGAGCAGTTCTTC	CATSRLRDRANEQFF
.	many	TRBV7-8	TRBJ1-2	14	TGTGCCAGCAGCTTAGTCGGTTCTAACTATGGCTACACCTTC	CASSLVGSNYGYTF
TRBD1	.	TRBV4-1	TRBJ2-7	15	TGCGCCAGCAGCCATGACCGCTATACAGGGGCGGGGCAGTACTTC	CASSHDRYTGAGQYF
.	many	TRBV7-7	TRBJ2-2	14	TGTGCTAGCAGTCCCTTCGCGTACTCCGGGGAGCTGTTTTTT	CASSPFAYSGELFF
.	many	TRBV11-2	TRBJ1-1	13	TGTGCCAGCAGCGGTCACCTGAACACTGAAGCTTTCTTT	CASSGHLNTEAFF
TRBD1	many	TRBV11-2	TRBJ1-1	12	TGTGCCAGCAGCTTGGACAGGGGCGAAGCTTTCTTT	CASSLDRGEAFF
TRBD2	few	TRBV2	TRBJ2-5	16	TGTGCCAGCAGGAAGGGACTAGCGGGGTTTCAAGAGACCCAGTACTTC	CASRKGLAGFQETQYF
.	.	TRBV10-3	TRBJ2-7	15	TGTGCCATCAGTGAGAGGCAGGGGCCCGCTGACGAGCAGTACTTC	CAISERQGPADEQYF
TRBD1	many	TRBV20-1	TRBJ2-1	15	TGCAGTGCTAGACCTACAGGGGAGTGGGGGAATGAGCAGTTCTTC	CSARPTGEWGNEQFF
.	few	TRBV29-1	TRBJ1-2	14	TGCAGCGTTGAATGGGGGACGGCTGTCTATGGCTACACCTTC	CSVEWGTAVYGYTF
.	.	TRBV6-2/TRBV6-3	TRBJ1-5	13	TGTGCCAGCAGCAGGGTGCGCAATCAGCCCCAGCATTTT	CASSRVRNQPQHF
.	.	TRBV5-1	TRBJ1-4	16	TGCGCCAGCAGCTTGGCCGAGGCAGGGGTTCGCGAAAAACTGTTTTTT	CASSLAEAGVREKLFF
TRBD2	many	TRBV12-3/TRBV12-4	TRBJ2-6	17	TGTGCCAGCAGTCCGATGCCGGCGGGAGGTGGGGCCAACGTCCTGACTTTC	CASSPMPAGGGANVLTF
.	many	TRBV24-1	TRBJ1-2	15	TGTGCCACCAGTGATTCTCAGGGTGCTGACTATGGCTACACCTTC	CATSDSQGADYGYTF
TRBD1	.	TRBV9	TRBJ2-3	20	TGTGCCAGCAGCGTAGGAATCCGGTCCAGACAGGGTACAATGACAGATACGCAGTATTTT	CASSVGIRSRQGTMTDTQYF
TRBD2	.	TRBV9	TRBJ2-1	12	TGTGCCAGCCGCGGGGGGGACAATGAGCAGTTCTTC	CASRGGDNEQFF
.	many	TRBV9	TRBJ1-4	15	TGTGCCAGCAGCGTAGTTGGGGAGAGTAATGAAAAACTGTTTTTT	CASSVVGESNEKLFF
TRBD1	few	TRBV20-1	TRBJ2-7	15	TGCAGTGCTAGCGGTCGAGACAGGGGGAAATACGAGCAGTACTTC	CSASGRDRGKYEQYF
.	many	TRBV4-1	TRBJ2-7	16	TGCGCCAGCAGCCAAGGTTCTCAGGGACGGTCCTACGAGCAGTACTTC	CASSQGSQGRSYEQYF
.	many	TRBV5-4	TRBJ1-2	16	TGTGCCAGCAGTCCTGGAGGTGGGGGTTCGAACTATGGCTACACCTTC	CASSPGGGGSNYGYTF
.	many	TRBV5-5	TRBJ2-3	20	TGTGCCAGCAGCTTGGGTCACAGGGTGTTGGGAGGACCCGCCCCAGATACGCAGTATTTT	CASSLGHRVLGGPAPDTQYF
.	many	TRBV30	TRBJ1-2	15	TGTGCCTGGAGTGCCCCGGGACCGATTTTGTATGGCTACACCTTC	CAWSAPGPILYGYTF
.	many	TRBV5-1	TRBJ1-4	17	TGCGCCAGCAGCTTGTTAGACACAATAACAACTAATGAAAAACTGTTTTTT	CASSLLDTITTNEKLFF